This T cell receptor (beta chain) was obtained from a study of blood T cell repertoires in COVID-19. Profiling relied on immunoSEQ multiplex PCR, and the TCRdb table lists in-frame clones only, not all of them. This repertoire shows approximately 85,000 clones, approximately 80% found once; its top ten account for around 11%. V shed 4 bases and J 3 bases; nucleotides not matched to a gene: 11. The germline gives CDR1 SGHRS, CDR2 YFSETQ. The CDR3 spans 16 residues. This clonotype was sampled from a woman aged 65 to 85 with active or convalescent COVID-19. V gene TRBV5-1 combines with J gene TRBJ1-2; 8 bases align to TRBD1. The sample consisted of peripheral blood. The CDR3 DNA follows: TGCGCCAGCAGCAACTACTACCGGGGACAGGACTATGGCTACACCTTC. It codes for CASSNYYRGQDYGYTF.